This paragraph reports one TCR beta chain. Antigen specificity is unknown. This CDR3 spans 18 amino acids. Unmatched junction bases numbered 16, after V lost 5 bases and J lost 2 bases. Germline V gene sequence: CDR1 LNHDA, CDR2 SQIVND (reference sequence). This entry belongs to a study of cytomegalovirus exposure and HLA in healthy donors. Study-wide findings and caveats: Apart from CMV serostatus, no immune exposure information was available. 150 to 200 TCR beta chains were listed as cytomegalovirus-associated. There was a cluster of highly shared sequence variants that was likely a sequencing artifact. In a later analysis, CMV-associated beta chains were mostly HLA-associated, it appeared.

The PCR had 60 Vbeta and 13 Jbeta primers. The repertoire was sequenced with immunoSEQ multiplex PCR; TCRdb's copy has only in-frame clones and lacks some. Of 180,000 or so clones in the sample, under 80% were seen once. The source is a human donor in good health. V is TRBV19 and J is TRBJ1-2; 8 bases match TRBD1. The specimen sequenced was PBMCs. The DNA of the CDR3 is TGTGCCAGTAGTTTGAAGGTTAGCAGGGGGCCGGTAAACTATGGCTACACCTTC. Translation gives CASSLKVSRGPVNYGYTF.